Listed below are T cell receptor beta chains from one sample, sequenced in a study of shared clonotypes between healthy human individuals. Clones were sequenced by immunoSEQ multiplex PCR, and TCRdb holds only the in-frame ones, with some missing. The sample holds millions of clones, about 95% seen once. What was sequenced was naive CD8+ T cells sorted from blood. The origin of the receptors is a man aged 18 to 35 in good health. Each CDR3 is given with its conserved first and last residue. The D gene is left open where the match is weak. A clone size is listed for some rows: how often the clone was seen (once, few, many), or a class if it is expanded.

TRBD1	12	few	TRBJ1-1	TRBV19	TGTGCCAGTAGTCCAGGGGGCACTGAAGCTTTCTTT	CASSPGGTEAFF
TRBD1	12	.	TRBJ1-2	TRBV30	TGTGCCTGGGAGGGACAGTCCTATGGCTACACCTTC	CAWEGQSYGYTF
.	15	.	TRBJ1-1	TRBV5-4	TGTGCCAGCAGCTTGGATCCAGGCCGGTCGTCAGAAGCTTTCTTT	CASSLDPGRSSEAFF
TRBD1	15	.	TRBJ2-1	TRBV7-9	TGTGCCAGCAGCTCAACCGGACAGGGTTACAATGAGCAGTTCTTC	CASSSTGQGYNEQFF
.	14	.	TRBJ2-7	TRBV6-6	TGTGCCAGCAGTTACTCGATCCCCGACTACGAGCAGTACTTC	CASSYSIPDYEQYF
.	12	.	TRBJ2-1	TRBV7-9	TGTGCCAGCACCCGCGCATCCAATGAGCAGTTCTTC	CASTRASNEQFF
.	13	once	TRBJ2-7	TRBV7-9	TGTGCCAGCAGCAATGGGATCTCCTACGAGCAGTACTTC	CASSNGISYEQYF
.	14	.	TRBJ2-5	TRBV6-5	TGTGCCAGCAGTTACTGGCCTCTAGGAGAGACCCAGTACTTC	CASSYWPLGETQYF
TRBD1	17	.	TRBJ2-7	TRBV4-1	TGCGCCAGCAGCCAAGGCCCCCTCGGGACAGACTCCTACGAGCAGTACTTC	CASSQGPLGTDSYEQYF
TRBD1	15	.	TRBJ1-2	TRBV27	TGTGCCAGCAGTCGAGGACAGGGATGGGAGGATGGCTACACCTTC	CASSRGQGWEDGYTF
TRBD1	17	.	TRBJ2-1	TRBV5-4	TGTGCCAGCAGCTTAGGACAGGGCCCCCTTTCCTACAATGAGCAGTTCTTC	CASSLGQGPLSYNEQFF
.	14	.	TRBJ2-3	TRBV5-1	TGCGCCAGCAGCCTGGACAAGGGGGCAGATACGCAGTATTTT	CASSLDKGADTQYF
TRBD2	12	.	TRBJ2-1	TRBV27	TGTGCCAGCAGTCCGGACTGGGGGGGACAGTTCTTC	CASSPDWGGQFF
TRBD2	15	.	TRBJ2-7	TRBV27	TGTGCCAGCAGTCTCGGACTAGCCGGGGCCTACGAGCAGTACTTC	CASSLGLAGAYEQYF